A selection of T cell receptor beta chains follows, all from one sample in a study of OX40 agonist ivuxolimab in advanced cancers. Only in-frame clones appear in the TCRdb table, and some are missing; sequencing was by immunoSEQ multiplex PCR. This table holds about 80,000 clones, around 86% found once. The sample was CD4+ or CD8+ T cells sorted from blood, taken in a trial of the OX40 agonist ivuxolimab. The receptors were gathered from an adult with an advanced solid tumor such as melanoma, head and neck, liver or kidney cancer. The CDR3 runs from the conserved cysteine through the conserved F or W. A D gene is named only where the DNA matches it firmly. Not every row has a clone size; where given, it reads once, few, many or a size class.

DNA	CDR3	J	V	size	D
TGTGCCAGCAGCTCCGGGACAGGGATTTTGAACACTGAAGCTTTCTTT	CASSSGTGILNTEAFF	TRBJ1-1	TRBV5-8	NA	TRBD1
TGTGCCAGTGGGGGACAGGGTTTGAACAATGAGCAGTTCTTC	CASGGQGLNNEQFF	TRBJ2-1	TRBV2	NA	TRBD1
TGTGCCAGCAGCCCAGGCAGGGCGATGAACACTGAAGCTTTCTTT	CASSPGRAMNTEAFF	TRBJ1-1	TRBV7-6	NA	NA
TGTGCCAGCAGTCCACAGGGATTGAACACCGGGGAGCTGTTTTTT	CASSPQGLNTGELFF	TRBJ2-2	TRBV27	once	NA
TGTGCCAGCTCACCACCCCGCATAGACAGGGGGCCTTCCTCTGGGGCCAACGTCCTGACTTTC	CASSPPRIDRGPSSGANVLTF	TRBJ2-6	TRBV18	NA	TRBD1
TGTGCCAGCACCTCGGTCTCAAAAAGATACAATGAGCAGTTCTTC	CASTSVSKRYNEQFF	TRBJ2-1	TRBV6-5	NA	NA
TGTGCCAGCAGCTTAGGGCCCGAGGGGACGGGACAAGAGACCCAGTACTTC	CASSLGPEGTGQETQYF	TRBJ2-5	TRBV7-3	NA	NA
TGTGCCAGCAGTGGAGACAGCCTCACCGGGGAGCTGTTTTTT	CASSGDSLTGELFF	TRBJ2-2	TRBV2	few	NA
TGTGCCAGCAGCTTGGAAGGGGGGGGTTGGTCACCCCTCCACTTT	CASSLEGGGWSPLHF	TRBJ1-6	TRBV5-5	NA	NA
TGTGCCAGCAGTCAGACCTTAGGAAGCAATCAGCCCCAGCATTTT	CASSQTLGSNQPQHF	TRBJ1-5	TRBV6-6	NA	NA
TGTGCCAGTAGTAAAGGACTTTCCCTCACCAGGGTCTATGGCTACACCTTC	CASSKGLSLTRVYGYTF	TRBJ1-2	TRBV19	NA	NA